Presented here are 30 T cell receptor beta chains from one specimen sequenced in a study of T cell repertoires in cytomegalovirus infection. TCRdb used MiXCR to reprocess the reads, holding one entry per CDR3 protein. In the table there are roughly 600,000 distinct CDR3 sequences, roughly 26% of which are singletons. Sequenced: CD8+ T cells from PBMCs. These receptor sequences come from a human donor in good health (CMV status not recorded). Some clones in this sample may be carry-over from other donors' samples.

Here the CDR3 DNA reads TGTGCCAGTGATGAGGGGGCGGCCGGAAACACCATATATTTT. Translated: CASDEGAAGNTIYF. This chain joins TRBV19 and TRBJ1-3; 7 positions match TRBD1. J lost 4 bases, V lost 8 bases, and 8 bases had no gene match. The length of the CDR3 is 14 residues. CDR1 LNHDA and CDR2 SQIVND come from the germline V gene (reference sequence).

The gene calls are TRBV2 and TRBJ1-1; D not certain. This CDR3 spans 14 amino acids. Germline CDR1 reads SNHLY; CDR2 reads FYNNEI. Trimming left V 6 bases short and J 3 bases short, with 14 bases between. DNA for the CDR3: TGTGCCAGCAGCCCACCCGAGGACCACACTGAAGCTTTCTTT. Its translation: CASSPPEDHTEAFF.

This chain links TRBV6-1 with TRBJ1-3, with unresolved D. Germline CDR1 and CDR2: MNHNS and SASEGT. Trimming pared 2 bases from V and 3 bases from J, leaving 8 bases between. The CDR3 spans 14 residues. DNA of the CDR3: TGTGCCAGCAGTGAACACGAGGATGGAAACACCATATATTTT. Amino acids: CASSEHEDGNTIYF.

This clonotype was seen repeatedly, ten times or more. The chain combines TRBV7-2 with TRBJ2-5; TRBD2 is a possible D gene (5 bases). V lost 6 bases and J 5 bases, leaving 19 bases between the germline ends. The length of the CDR3 is 15 residues. CDR1 is SGHTA, CDR2 FQGNSA, per germline. The CDR3 region is CASSYTLSRGETQYF. CDR3 DNA: TGTGCCAGCAGTTACACACTCTCTCGCGGGGAGACCCAGTACTTC.

This clonotype was observed a handful of times. The chain recombines TRBV29-1 with TRBJ2-5; 9 bases line up with TRBD2. Looked up from germline, CDR1 is SQVTM and CDR2 is ANQGSEA. Losses at the gene ends were 2 bases for V and 5 bases for J; bases not matched to a gene: 9. There are 15 residues in the CDR3. The DNA of the CDR3 is TGCAGCGTTGAAACCGGGACTAGCCCGTTGGAGACCCAGTACTTC. It is translated as CSVETGTSPLETQYF. The full variable domain, in which reference TRBV29-1 and TRBJ2-5 provide the parts outside the CDR3, is SAVISQKPSRDICQRGTSLTIQCQVDSQVTMMFWYRQQPGQSLTLIATANQGSEATYESGFVIDKFPISRPNLTFSTLTVSNMSPEDSSIYLCSVETGTSPLETQYFGPGTRLLVL.

The chain uses TRBV5-4 and TRBJ2-3; 9 nucleotides match TRBD1. This CDR3 contains 14 residues. Germline CDR1 reads SGHNT; CDR2 reads YYREEE (reference sequence). V trimming: 6 bases; J trimming: 4 bases; junction bases outside the gene matches: 6. CDR3 residues: CASIPGQGADTQYF. CDR3 nucleotides: TGTGCCAGCATACCGGGACAGGGCGCAGATACGCAGTATTTT.

This clonotype was detected many times. J is TRBJ2-5 and V is TRBV11-2; 12 bases match TRBD2. The J segment lost 2 bases and the V segment lost 6 bases, leaving 4 bases of the junction unmatched. This CDR3 has 15 residues. CDR1 and CDR2 (germline): SGHAT, FQNNGV. The CDR3 reads CASRPTSGGQETQYF. Here the CDR3 DNA reads TGTGCCAGCAGACCTACTAGCGGGGGGCAAGAGACCCAGTACTTC.

The rearrangement uses TRBV6-2 or TRBV6-3 and TRBJ2-3; D is unclear. Germline CDR1 MNHEY, CDR2 SVGEGT. The CDR3 covers 13 residues. The ends were cut back, 5 bases at V and 3 bases at J, with 9 bases in the middle. CDR3 DNA sequence: TGTGCCAGCAGTGCATGGACGACAGATACGCAGTATTTT. As protein: CASSAWTTDTQYF.

V is TRBV29-1 and J is TRBJ1-4; TRBD1 is a possible D gene (5 bases). Trimming cost V 6 bases and J 10 bases, with 18 bases left between them. This CDR3 contains 13 residues. The germline CDR1 and CDR2 sequences are SQVTM and ANQGSEA. The CDR3 loop is CSVKRGSPPKLFF. CDR3 DNA: TGCAGCGTAAAGAGGGGCTCGCCACCAAAACTGTTTTTT.

This clonotype appeared a few times. The chain carries TRBV9 and TRBJ2-1, with 7 bases lining up with TRBD2. The germline V gene has CDR1 SGDLS and CDR2 YYNGEE. The CDR3 is 15 amino acids. Trimming took 4 bases from V and 0 from J; bases not matched to a gene: 4. CDR3 region: CASSRGDSSYNEQFF. For the CDR3, the DNA is TGTGCCAGCAGCCGGGGGGATAGCTCCTACAATGAGCAGTTCTTC.

The rearrangement uses TRBV20-1 and TRBJ2-3, with 11 bases aligning to TRBD2. CDR3 length: 16 residues. Per germline, CDR1 DFQATT and CDR2 SNEGSKA (reference sequence). Trimming removed 6 bases from V and 4 bases from J; junction bases left unmatched: 12. The CDR3 coding sequence is TGCAGTGCCCCCCCTTTAGCGGGGGGGCCATCAGATACGCAGTATTTT. Its protein product is CSAPPLAGGPSDTQYF.

This clonotype was counted only a few times. The V call is TRBV6-2 or TRBV6-3, the J call TRBJ1-2; tentative D call: TRBD1 (6 bases). Germline values: CDR1 MNHEY, CDR2 SVGEGT. V dropped 5 bases and J dropped 7 bases, with 17 bases sitting between them. CDR3 length: 14 amino acids. CDR3 in DNA: TGTGCCAGCAGTACCTCGGGGGGCGTCCCTGGCTACACCTTC. This gives the protein CASSTSGGVPGYTF.

The chain employs TRBV12-3 or TRBV12-4 and TRBJ2-6; D gene uncertain. The CDR3 has 18 amino acids. Trimming stripped 7 bases from V and 0 bases from J, with 19 bases between. The CDR3 loop is CASNITPGSGSGANVLTF. The CDR3 DNA reads as TGTGCCAGCAATATTACCCCCGGGTCGGGCTCTGGGGCCAACGTCCTGACTTTC.

This clonotype turned up a few times. The rearrangement uses TRBV6-2 or TRBV6-3 and TRBJ1-5; D gene ambiguous. The germline V gene has CDR1 MNHEY and CDR2 SVGEGT. V was pared by 2 bases and J by 4 bases, with 15 bases between. The CDR3 sequence is 16 residues long. The CDR3 DNA follows: TGTGCCAGCAGTTACCGGTCGACCCTCGGAAATCAGCCCCAGCATTTT. Encoded protein: CASSYRSTLGNQPQHF.

This clonotype showed up just a few times. The chain combines TRBV20-1 with TRBJ2-3; tentatively, D is TRBD2 (5 bases). V lost 8 bases, J lost 2 bases, and 20 bases lay in between. The CDR3 is 15 amino acids. Germline values: CDR1 DFQATT, CDR2 SNEGSKA (reference sequence). The CDR3 sequence: CSLMKRGPYTDTQYF. DNA of the CDR3: TGCAGTCTAATGAAACGGGGTCCCTACACAGATACGCAGTATTTT.

J is TRBJ2-3 and V is TRBV2; TRBD2 matches 11 bases. The CDR3 is 16 amino acids. Germline-derived CDR1 and CDR2 are SNHLY and FYNNEI. Losses at the gene ends were 6 bases for V and 5 bases for J; bases not matched to a gene: 10. This CDR3 is CASRARSSGGEDTQYF. The CDR3 bases are TGTGCCAGCAGAGCCCGGAGTAGCGGGGGGGAAGATACGCAGTATTTT.

This clonotype was recorded a few times. This chain connects TRBV28 to TRBJ1-2, with a possible D match to TRBD1 (5 bases). Germline-derived CDR1 and CDR2 are MDHEN and SYDVKM. This CDR3 has 18 residues. V was pared by 1 base and J by 0 bases, with 18 bases between. DNA of the CDR3: TGTGCCAGCAGTTTATCCATACGGGACGCGGAGGCTAACTATGGCTACACCTTC. Translation: CASSLSIRDAEANYGYTF.

This clonotype was seen only a few times. This chain links TRBV7-9 with TRBJ2-2; possibly TRBD1 for D (5 bases). Germline CDR1 is SEHNR and CDR2 is FQNEAQ (reference sequence). V was shortened by 5 bases and J by 4 bases, with 11 bases between the two germline ends. This CDR3 is built from 14 residues. The CDR3 nucleotides read TGTGCCAGCAGCACACCCAGGGTCACCGGGGAGCTGTTTTTT. Amino acids: CASSTPRVTGELFF.

The chain is built from TRBV7-9 and TRBJ1-1; D is perhaps TRBD1 (6 bases). Deletions cut 4 bases from V and 3 bases from J, with 24 bases between. The CDR3 runs to 18 residues. Germline V gene data show CDR1 as SEHNR and CDR2 as FQNEAQ (reference sequence). The CDR3 sequence: CASSSGGGRIRTDTEAFF. Written as DNA, the CDR3 is TGTGCCAGCAGCTCTGGAGGGGGGAGAATAAGGACGGACACTGAAGCTTTCTTT.

This clonotype was seen many times. The V gene is TRBV28, the J gene TRBJ1-1; possible D gene TRBD1, 5 bases. The length of the CDR3 is 14 residues. Germline V gives CDR1 MDHEN, CDR2 SYDVKM. The V end was cut by 6 bases, the J end by 4 bases, with 15 bases between. Here the CDR3 reads CASRLGRGVTEAFF. CDR3 DNA sequence: TGTGCCAGCAGATTGGGGAGGGGTGTCACTGAAGCTTTCTTT.

This chain uses TRBV12-5 with TRBJ2-7, with D uncertain. Deletions cut 2 bases from V and 10 bases from J, with 9 bases between. CDR3 size: 11 residues. Germline values: CDR1 LGHNT, CDR2 FRNRAP. The CDR3 here is CASGLFQDQYF. The CDR3 DNA sequence: TGTGCTAGTGGTTTGTTCCAGGATCAGTACTTC.

This clonotype was counted many times. The J gene is TRBJ2-1, the V gene TRBV29-1; D gene unclear. The CDR3 loop spans 12 amino acids. CDR1 is SQVTM, CDR2 ANQGSEA, per germline. The V and J ends lost 2 bases and 3 bases respectively, with 5 bases between them. The CDR3 is CSVELDYNEQFF. In nucleotides, the CDR3 is TGCAGCGTTGAATTAGACTACAATGAGCAGTTCTTC.

The chain joins TRBV7-9 to TRBJ2-7, with D perhaps TRBD1 (5 bases). Germline V gene lookup returns CDR1 SEHNR and CDR2 FQNEAQ (reference sequence). The CDR3 extends over 14 amino acids. V gave up 7 bases and J gave up 2 bases, with 15 bases separating them. CDR3 amino acids: CASTFEDIPYEQYF. The DNA for the CDR3 is TGTGCCAGCACCTTCGAGGACATCCCCTACGAGCAGTACTTC. The variable domain in full, with the rest retrieved from reference TRBV7-9 and TRBJ2-7, is DTGVSQNPRHKITKRGQNVTFRCDPISEHNRLYWYRQTLGQGPEFLTYFQNEAQLEKSRLLSDRFSAERPKGSFSTLEIQRTEQGDSAMYLCASTFEDIPYEQYFGPGTRLTVT.

The chain is built from TRBV28 and TRBJ1-1, with D perhaps matching TRBD1 (6 bases). V lost 3 bases and J 1 base, leaving 18 bases between the germline ends. Germline lookup yields CDR1 MDHEN and CDR2 SYDVKM. This CDR3 contains 17 residues. The chain's CDR3 is CASSLRGSVFPNTEAFF. DNA for the CDR3: TGTGCCAGCAGTTTGAGGGGGTCCGTTTTCCCGAACACTGAAGCTTTCTTT. The entire variable domain, with the rest obtained from reference TRBV28 and TRBJ1-1, is as follows: DVKVTQSSRYLVKRTGEKVFLECVQDMDHENMFWYRQDPGLGLRLIYFSYDVKMKEKGDIPEGYSVSREKKERFSLILESASTNQTSMYLCASSLRGSVFPNTEAFFGQGTRLTVV.

V gene TRBV10-3 combines with J gene TRBJ2-3; D perhaps matches TRBD1 (6 bases). The length of the CDR3 is 14 residues. Germline V gene lookup returns CDR1 ENHRY and CDR2 SYGVKD. V shed 3 bases and J shed 2 bases, with 9 bases lying between them. For the CDR3, the DNA is TGTGCCATCAGTGATGGGGGCCACACAGATACGCAGTATTTT. Its protein product is CAISDGGHTDTQYF.

The chain couples TRBV10-2 to TRBJ2-7; D call uncertain. Trimming cost V 2 bases and J 4 bases, with 6 bases left between them. CDR1 is WSHSY, CDR2 SAAADI, per germline. CDR3 length: 12 amino acids. The chain's CDR3 is CASSENVYEQYF. The CDR3 nucleotides are TGCGCCAGCAGTGAGAACGTGTACGAGCAGTACTTC.

This rearrangement joins TRBV14 to TRBJ1-4, with D hard to call. The V gene's germline CDR1 is SGHDN and CDR2 FVKESK. Trimming left V 5 bases short and J 8 bases short, with 15 bases between. CDR3 length: 14 residues. The CDR3 region has the DNA TGTGCCAGCAGCAATTCGCGTTCCCTCGAAAAACTGTTTTTT. This encodes CASSNSRSLEKLFF.

A note on this clonotype: It may be a read error: a sequence one base away is much more abundant. This chain uses TRBV7-6 with TRBJ2-7; D is undetermined. CDR3 length: 11 residues. The V gene's germline CDR1 is SGHVS and CDR2 FNYEAQ. V lost 6 bases to trimming and J lost 4 bases, with 7 bases between them. CDR3 DNA sequence: TGTGCCAGCAGGTGTGGGTACGAGCAGTACTTC. Its protein is CASRCGYEQYF.

CDR3 bases: TGTGCCAGCAGCCAAAGTACAGGGGGTGAGCAGTTCTTC. Its translation is CASSQSTGGEQFF. The chain links TRBV4-2 to TRBJ2-1, with 8 bases fitting TRBD1. V shed 2 bases, J shed 9 bases, and the junction held 3 bases outside the gene matches. Germline V gives CDR1 LGHNA, CDR2 YNFKEQ. This CDR3 spans 13 amino acids.

Worth noting for this clonotype: Given a much more abundant clone one base away, this may be a read error. The DNA for the CDR3 is TGTGTCAGCAGCCCTCCACCCGGGACAGGGGGCCTCAACTATGGCTACACCTTC. Protein sequence: CVSSPPPGTGGLNYGYTF. J is TRBJ1-2 and V is TRBV7-9; 12 nucleotides agree with TRBD1. Germline V gene lookup returns CDR1 SEHNR and CDR2 FQNEAQ (reference sequence). The CDR3 loop spans 18 amino acids.